A selection of T cell receptor beta chains follows, all from one sample in a study of blood T cell repertoires in COVID-19. Assay used: immunoSEQ multiplex PCR; TCRdb lists only in-frame clones, some missing. The top ten clones hold more than 1.1% of a sample with about 300,000 clones, approximately 88% of them seen once. Source material: peripheral blood. The receptors were gathered from a human donor with COVID-19, enrolled during active disease. The donor label of this sample is uncertain. Both conserved end residues are trimmed from each CDR3. The order of the fields is D gene, clone size, J gene, V gene, CDR3 protein. D genes are given only for firm matches. The listing skips clone size in some rows; elsewhere it reads once, few, many or a size class.

TRBD1 NA TRBJ2-7 TRBV29-1 SVVEDRAAEQY
NA NA TRBJ2-3 TRBV12-3/TRBV12-4 ASSPSSTDTQY
NA NA TRBJ2-7 TRBV3-1/TRBV3-2 ASSQAYWGGNSYEQY
TRBD1 few TRBJ1-1 TRBV4-1 ASSQGKLDRGYTEAF
NA NA TRBJ1-3 TRBV30 AWTSGPGNTIY
TRBD2 NA TRBJ2-3 TRBV7-2 ASSTRTSATDTQY
TRBD1 NA TRBJ2-2 TRBV18 ASSLRQGADTGELF
NA NA TRBJ2-7 TRBV2 ASSYPGVSYEQY
TRBD1 NA TRBJ2-5 TRBV19 ASSTGTGYLETQY
NA NA TRBJ1-1 TRBV5-1 ASSPTTANTEAF
NA few TRBJ1-1 TRBV5-5 ASRRGLMNTEAF
TRBD2 NA TRBJ2-1 TRBV5-1 ASSLGTSGLGSYNEQF
NA NA TRBJ2-2 TRBV5-1 ASSIRQGRAGELF
TRBD1 NA TRBJ1-6 TRBV11-2 ASSLDKNRQGGEPLH
TRBD2 NA TRBJ2-5 TRBV28 ASSPGTSGRVEETQY
NA NA TRBJ1-2 TRBV9 ASSVDFYGYT
TRBD2 NA TRBJ2-7 TRBV30 AWSVSGRFSSAYEQY
NA NA TRBJ2-7 TRBV30 AWSVQLGGEQY
TRBD2 few TRBJ2-1 TRBV4-2 ASSQDLERDPPNEQF
NA NA TRBJ2-1 TRBV6-6 ASSYSRERSYNEQF
NA NA TRBJ1-6 TRBV5-6 ASSGTTGPSSYNSPLH
TRBD1 NA TRBJ1-5 TRBV4-1 ASSQPGQGAGINQPQH
NA NA TRBJ2-4 TRBV28 EAALAKNIQY
TRBD1 NA TRBJ1-5 TRBV7-9 ASSPDRGINQPQH
TRBD2 NA TRBJ2-7 TRBV6-1 ASSEYRASGSYEQY
NA few TRBJ1-1 TRBV3-1/TRBV3-2 ASSQEAGGEAF
NA NA TRBJ2-2 TRBV7-3 ASSLSGVGTGELF
TRBD2 NA TRBJ2-1 TRBV18 ASSRLGTSGRGGSYNEQF
TRBD2 NA TRBJ2-3 TRBV19 ASSMFETSGTDTQY
TRBD1 NA TRBJ1-1 TRBV2 ASRGDRGTEAF
NA NA TRBJ2-2 TRBV19 ASSTQALGADTGELF
NA NA TRBJ1-2 TRBV5-1 ASSLALGQSYGYT
NA NA TRBJ1-6 TRBV7-2 ASSSSWSGDGDSPLH
NA NA TRBJ1-3 TRBV15 ATSREGRSPRNTIY
TRBD2 few TRBJ2-5 TRBV7-3 ASSPTSEETQY
NA NA TRBJ1-1 TRBV28 ASSSGQLTEAF
NA NA TRBJ2-3 TRBV14 ASSQARREDTQY
TRBD1 NA TRBJ1-1 TRBV10-3 AISESETGMNTEAF
NA once TRBJ1-1 TRBV28 ASKLYRGRNTEAF
TRBD2 NA TRBJ2-3 TRBV29-1 SAEGLADDTQY
NA NA TRBJ1-5 TRBV19 ASSIASGQGLNQPQH
NA once TRBJ2-3 TRBV3-1/TRBV3-2 ASSQDRYPTDTQY
TRBD1 NA TRBJ2-5 TRBV7-3 ASSRTGNQETQY
TRBD2 few TRBJ2-2 TRBV15 ATSGRTSGVNTGELF
NA NA TRBJ2-7 TRBV6-2/TRBV6-3 ASSRLVHLYEQY
NA once TRBJ1-2 TRBV14 ASSQDANANGGYT
TRBD2 once TRBJ2-3 TRBV7-8 ASSSGTSWSTDTQY
NA NA TRBJ1-5 TRBV29-1 STLTGSNQPQH
NA NA TRBJ2-3 TRBV28 ASSSGATDTQY
NA NA TRBJ2-1 TRBV6-5 ASSYGMRAGNEQF
NA NA TRBJ1-2 TRBV4-2 ASSHESGLNYGYT
TRBD1 NA TRBJ1-4 TRBV6-2/TRBV6-3 ASTPYGDRHEKLF
TRBD2 NA TRBJ2-3 TRBV5-1 ASRPYRAGAPGGTDTQY
TRBD1 NA TRBJ1-5 TRBV28 ASSPSGTGVGQPQH
TRBD2 few TRBJ2-7 TRBV5-1 ASSLAGSGRTYEQY
TRBD2 NA TRBJ2-1 TRBV24-1 ATSDTSGLANEQF
TRBD2 NA TRBJ2-3 TRBV7-2 ASSQVAGVRSDTQY